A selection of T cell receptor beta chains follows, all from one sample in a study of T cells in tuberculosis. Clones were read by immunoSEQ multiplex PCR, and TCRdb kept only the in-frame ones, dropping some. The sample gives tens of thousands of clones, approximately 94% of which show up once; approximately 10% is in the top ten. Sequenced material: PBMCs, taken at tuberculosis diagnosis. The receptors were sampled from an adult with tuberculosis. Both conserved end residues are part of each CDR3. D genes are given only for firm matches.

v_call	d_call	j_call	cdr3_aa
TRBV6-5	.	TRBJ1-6	CASSYRTEGSPLHF
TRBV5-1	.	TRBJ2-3	CASSFWQGNTDTQYF
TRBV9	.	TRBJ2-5	CASSVAWGGETQYF
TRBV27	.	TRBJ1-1	CASSGAKEAFF
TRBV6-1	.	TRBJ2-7	CASNPALHSYEQYF
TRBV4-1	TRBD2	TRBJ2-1	CASSQARLAGGYNEQFF
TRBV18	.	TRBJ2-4	CASSPLPGQGENIQYF
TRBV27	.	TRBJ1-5	CASSFTGSSNQPQHF
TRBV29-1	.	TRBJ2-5	CSVPDSQETQYF
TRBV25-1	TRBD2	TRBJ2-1	CASSRRLAGEVYNEQFF
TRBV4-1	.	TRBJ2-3	CASSQDISGSNFTDTQYF
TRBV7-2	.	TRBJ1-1	CASSLMQRQEAFF
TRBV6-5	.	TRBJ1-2	CASSSLDRKGYTF
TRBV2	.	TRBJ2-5	CASSEGVAGLQTQYF
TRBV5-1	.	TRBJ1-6	CASSLGGSLNSPLHF
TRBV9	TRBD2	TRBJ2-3	CASSVSGTRTDTQYF
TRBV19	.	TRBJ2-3	CASSAGRNTDTQYF
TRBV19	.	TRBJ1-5	CASSIAQGPSYSNQPQHF
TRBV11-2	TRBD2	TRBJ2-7	CASSLGWGGRSSYEQYF
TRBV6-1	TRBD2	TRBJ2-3	CASKRDFKDTQYF
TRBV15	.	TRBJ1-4	CATSRDKGMENEKLFF
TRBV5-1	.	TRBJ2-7	CASSLDRDSLYF
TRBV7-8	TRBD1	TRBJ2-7	CASSYQGTGGYEQYF
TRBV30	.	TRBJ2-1	CAWSVGNSYNEQFF
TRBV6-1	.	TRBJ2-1	CASSEEEGGVNEQFF
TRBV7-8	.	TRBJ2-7	CASSPKGGAYEQYF
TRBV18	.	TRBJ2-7	CASSPERTAGQYF
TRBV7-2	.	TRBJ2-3	CASSLESDTQYF
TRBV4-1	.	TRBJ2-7	CASSQGLGASSYEQYF
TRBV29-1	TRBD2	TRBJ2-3	CSVDGGGGWPDTQYF
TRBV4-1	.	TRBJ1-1	CASSQATWDKEAFF
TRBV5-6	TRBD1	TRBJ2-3	CASSSGQGPDTQYF
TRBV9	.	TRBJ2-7	CASSAGQGGGQEQYF
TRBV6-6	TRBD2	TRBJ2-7	CASSSGLAGEDEQYF
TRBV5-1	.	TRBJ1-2	CASSFGSPNYGYTF
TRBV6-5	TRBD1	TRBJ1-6	CASREQGAYNSPLHF
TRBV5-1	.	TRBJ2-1	CASSPRGGQGEQFF
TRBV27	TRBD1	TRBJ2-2	CASSNRGGTGELFF
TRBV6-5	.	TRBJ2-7	CASSYSGGGGSYEQYF
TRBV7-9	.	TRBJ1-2	CASSLGGTDSGGYTF
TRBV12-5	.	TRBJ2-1	CASGFLVGEQFF
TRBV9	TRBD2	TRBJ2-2	CASSVTGGAPGELFF
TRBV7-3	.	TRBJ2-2	CASSRGQTGELFF
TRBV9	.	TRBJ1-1	CASSVGGHLNTEAFF
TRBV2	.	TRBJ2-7	CASLPPGQGYEQYF
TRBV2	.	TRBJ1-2	CASRQALNYGYTF
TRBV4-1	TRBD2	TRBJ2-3	CASSQIASGGLPDTQYF
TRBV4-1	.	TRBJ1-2	CASSPWGGTNYGYTF
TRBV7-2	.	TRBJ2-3	CASSLDFDTQYF
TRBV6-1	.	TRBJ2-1	CASSESGLAASEQFF
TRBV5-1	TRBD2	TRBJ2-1	CASSFREVNYNEQFF
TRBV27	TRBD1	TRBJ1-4	CASSNRGSFEKLFF
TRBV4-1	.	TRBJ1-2	CASSNGGHLVNYGYTF
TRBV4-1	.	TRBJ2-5	CASSLSGREETQYF
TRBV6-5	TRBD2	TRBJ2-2	CATWGRVTGELFF
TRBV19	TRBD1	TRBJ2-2	CASSPQGAGTGELFF
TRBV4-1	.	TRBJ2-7	CASSQKGGLAGYEQYF
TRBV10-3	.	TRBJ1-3	CAISESYSLLSGNTIYF
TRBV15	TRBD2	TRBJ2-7	CATSPWGGEGREQYF